This T cell receptor (beta chain) was sequenced in a study of T cells in Graves' hyperthyroidism and ophthalmopathy. Study findings and constraints: Ophthalmopathy, which appeared later, was predicted by the model a median approximately 6 months before onset.

Amplification targeted TCR beta CDR3 regions from RNA transcripts. The HTBI set primed first-round TCR CDR3 RT-PCR. TCRdb reanalysed the multiplex PCR reads using MiXCR and keeps one entry per CDR3 protein. The sample has roughly 510,000 distinct CDR3 sequences; approximately 49% are singletons. Uncontrolled infection, other autoimmune disease, pregnancy or lactation barred patients from enrollment. Diagnostic assessment was based on clinical symptoms, serum thyroxine and TRAb, thyroid ultrasound and orbital computed tomography. This clonotype was seen at least ten times. The antigen is unknown. V gave up 5 bases and J gave up 8 bases, with 9 bases separating them. CDR3 length equals 11 residues. Germline lookup yields CDR1 SEHNR and CDR2 FQNEAQ (reference sequence).

The sequenced material came from peripheral blood or thyroid tissue (not recorded which). The source of this sequence is an adult woman with Graves' disease, either hyperthyroidism or ophthalmopathy (not recorded which). J is TRBJ1-1 and V is TRBV7-9; D gene uncertain. The CDR3 coding sequence is TGTGCCAGCAGCCCCCGTCCCGAAGCTTTCTTT. It specifies CASSPRPEAFF.